A single sample is the source of the 10 T cell receptor beta chains below, sequenced in a study of T cells in Graves' hyperthyroidism and ophthalmopathy (dated by TCRdb to about 2019). Libraries were built with multiplex PCR. Sequencing took place on an Illumina HiSeq 2000. The TCR beta CDR3 regions were amplified from RNA transcripts. The TCR CDR3 was subjected to a first round of RT-PCR using the HTBI primer set and the Qiagen OneStep RT-PCR kit. TCRdb trimmed the raw reads at Q25, called clones with MiXCR and kept productive beta chains. Rows with one shared CDR3 protein collapse into an entry with the most common genes and DNA. The sample table records some 620,000 distinct CDR3 sequences; roughly 16% of these occur just once. Together, the top ten hold less than 4.5% of the sample. The sample taken for sequencing was blood. The source is a woman aged 25 to 45 with Graves' hyperthyroidism.

There are many counts of this clonotype. The V and J genes are TRBV3-1 and TRBJ2-1, with 8 bases fitting TRBD2. The germline gives CDR1 LGHDT, CDR2 YNNKEL (reference sequence). The CDR3 consists of 14 residues. With V trimmed by 3 bases and J by 7 bases, 5 bases remained unmatched. As DNA, the CDR3 is TGTGCCAGCAGCCAGGCGGGACTAGGAAATGAGCAGTTCTTC. This encodes CASSQAGLGNEQFF.

In this sample, this clonotype turned up many times. This chain joins TRBV20-1 and TRBJ2-1, with TRBD2 matching over 9 bases. Germline CDR1 reads DFQATT; CDR2 reads SNEGSKA (reference sequence). The CDR3 contains 15 residues. The ends lost 1 base at V and 8 bases at J; junction bases unmatched: 9. The CDR3 DNA reads TGCAGTGCTAGAGGGTTAGCGGGGGTCGGTGATGAGCAGTTCTTC. Translating gives CSARGLAGVGDEQFF.

In this sample, this clonotype turned up a few times. Possible read error: a much larger clone is one base away. The genes are TRBV28 and TRBJ2-7, with D hard to call. V shed 5 bases and J shed 3 bases, with 17 bases lying between them. The germline V gene has CDR1 MDHEN and CDR2 SYDVKM. This CDR3 has 15 residues. For the CDR3, the DNA is TGTGCCAGCAGTCCCGGTTCTAACCGAGACTACGAGCAGTACTTC. This gives the protein CASSPGSNRDYEQYF.

This clonotype has only a few counts. The chain uses TRBV29-1 and TRBJ1-2; 8 nucleotides match TRBD1. The trim removed 5 bases at V and 0 bases at J, leaving 2 bases unmatched. CDR3 length: 13 amino acids. Germline V gives CDR1 SQVTM, CDR2 ANQGSEA. In DNA, the CDR3 is TGCAGCGTTTTGGACAGGGCTAACTATGGCTACACCTTC. It specifies CSVLDRANYGYTF.

This clonotype was counted a few times. V usage is TRBV20-1 and J usage is TRBJ2-5; 9 bases fit TRBD1. The CDR3 is made up of 11 amino acids. The trim removed 6 bases at V and 14 bases at J, leaving 10 bases unmatched. From germline, CDR1 is DFQATT and CDR2 SNEGSKA (reference sequence). Written as DNA, the CDR3 is TGCAGTGCGGAGCGGGGACAGGGTTGTTACTTC. Translating gives CSAERGQGCYF.

The V call is TRBV28, the J call TRBJ2-2, with a weak D call TRBD1 (6 bases). The CDR3 has 16 amino acids. Germline V gives CDR1 MDHEN, CDR2 SYDVKM. V was cut by 1 base and J by 4 bases, with 13 bases left in between. CDR3 in amino acids: CASSLSHRAPTGELFF. The CDR3 nucleotides read TGTGCCAGCAGTTTATCCCACAGGGCCCCCACCGGGGAGCTGTTTTTT.

The chain joins TRBV18 to TRBJ2-3, with 8 positions matching TRBD2. In germline, CDR1 is KGHSH, CDR2 LQKENI. Germline trimming cut 0 bases from V and 3 bases from J; bases unmatched to any gene: 5. This CDR3 region has 16 residues. Written as DNA, the CDR3 is TGTGCCAGCTCACCACCTAAAATAGCGGGAACAGATACGCAGTATTTT. Translation gives CASSPPKIAGTDTQYF.

This clonotype turned up a few times. The V and J genes are TRBV6-4 and TRBJ1-1; possibly TRBD1 for D (6 bases). Trimming removed 0 bases from V and 1 base from J, with 9 bases in between. CDR1 MRHNA and CDR2 SNTAGT come from the germline V gene. The CDR3 consists of 15 residues. CDR3 sequence (DNA): TGTGCCAGCAGTGACTCGGACAGCTCGAACACTGAAGCTTTCTTT. This codes for CASSDSDSSNTEAFF.

This clonotype appeared a few times. This CDR3 is CASSFGLAGVVRGDEQFF. The CDR3 DNA reads TGCGCCAGCAGCTTCGGACTAGCGGGAGTAGTCCGGGGCGATGAGCAGTTCTTC. This chain uses TRBV5-1 with TRBJ2-1, with 13 bases fitting TRBD2. V trimming: 2 bases; J trimming: 8 bases; junction bases outside the gene matches: 13. Germline CDR1 and CDR2: SGHRS and YFSETQ. The CDR3 consists of 18 residues.

The chain uses TRBV7-8 and TRBJ2-1; possible D gene TRBD2, 7 bases. With 3 bases removed from V and 2 bases from J, the gap between germline ends came to 23 bases. The CDR3 contains 19 residues. Germline CDR1 and CDR2: SGHVS and FQNEAQ. DNA of the CDR3: TGTGCCAGCAGCTTTGGGGGGGGCCTCTGGCGGGAGACCTACAATGAGCAGTTCTTC. Encoded protein: CASSFGGGLWRETYNEQFF.